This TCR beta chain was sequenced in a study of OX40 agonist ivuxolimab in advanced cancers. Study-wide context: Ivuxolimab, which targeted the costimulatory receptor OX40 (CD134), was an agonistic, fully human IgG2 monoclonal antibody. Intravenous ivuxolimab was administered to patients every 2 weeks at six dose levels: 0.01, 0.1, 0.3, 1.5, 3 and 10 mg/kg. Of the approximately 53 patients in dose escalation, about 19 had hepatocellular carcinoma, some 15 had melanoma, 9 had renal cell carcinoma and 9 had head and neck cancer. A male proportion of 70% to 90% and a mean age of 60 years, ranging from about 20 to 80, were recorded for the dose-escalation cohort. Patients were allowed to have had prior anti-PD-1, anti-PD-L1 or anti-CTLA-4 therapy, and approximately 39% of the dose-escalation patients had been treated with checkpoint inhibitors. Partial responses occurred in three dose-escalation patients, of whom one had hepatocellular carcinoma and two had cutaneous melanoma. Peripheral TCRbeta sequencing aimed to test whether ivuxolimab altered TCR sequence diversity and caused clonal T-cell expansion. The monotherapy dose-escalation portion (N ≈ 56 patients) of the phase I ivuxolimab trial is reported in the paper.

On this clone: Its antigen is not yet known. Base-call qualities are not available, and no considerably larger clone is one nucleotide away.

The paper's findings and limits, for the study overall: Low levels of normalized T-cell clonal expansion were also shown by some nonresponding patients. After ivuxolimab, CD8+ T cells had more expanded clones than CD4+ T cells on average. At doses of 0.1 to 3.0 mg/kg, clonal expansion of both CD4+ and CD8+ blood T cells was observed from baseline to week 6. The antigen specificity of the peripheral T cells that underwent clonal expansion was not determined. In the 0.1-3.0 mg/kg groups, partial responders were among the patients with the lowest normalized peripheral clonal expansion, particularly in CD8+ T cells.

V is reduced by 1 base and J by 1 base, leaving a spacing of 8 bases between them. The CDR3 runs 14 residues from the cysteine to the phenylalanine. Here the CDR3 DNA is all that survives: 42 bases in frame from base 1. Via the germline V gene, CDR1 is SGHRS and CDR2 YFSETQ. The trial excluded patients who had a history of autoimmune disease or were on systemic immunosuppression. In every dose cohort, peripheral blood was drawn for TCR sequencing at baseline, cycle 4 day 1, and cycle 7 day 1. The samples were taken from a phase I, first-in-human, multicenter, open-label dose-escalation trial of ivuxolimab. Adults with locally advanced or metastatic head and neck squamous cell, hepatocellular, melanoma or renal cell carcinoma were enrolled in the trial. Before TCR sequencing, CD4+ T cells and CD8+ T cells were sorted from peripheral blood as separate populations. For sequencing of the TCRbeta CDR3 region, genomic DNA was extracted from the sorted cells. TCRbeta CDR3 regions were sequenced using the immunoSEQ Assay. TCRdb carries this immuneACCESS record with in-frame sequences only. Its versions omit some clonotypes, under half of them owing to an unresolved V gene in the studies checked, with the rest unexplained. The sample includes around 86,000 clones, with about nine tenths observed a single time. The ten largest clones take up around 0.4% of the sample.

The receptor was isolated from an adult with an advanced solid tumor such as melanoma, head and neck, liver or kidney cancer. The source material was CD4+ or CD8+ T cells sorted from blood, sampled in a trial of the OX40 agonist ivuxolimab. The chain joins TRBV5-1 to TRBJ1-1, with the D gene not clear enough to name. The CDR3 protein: CASSLTQANTEAFF. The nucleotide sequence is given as TGCGCCAGCAGCTTGACGCAGGCGAACACTGAAGCTTTCTTT.